These 3 T cell receptor beta chains came from one sample sequenced in a study of T cell responses to AZD1222 COVID-19 vaccine. TCRdb's copy holds only in-frame clones and misses some; the assay was immunoSEQ multiplex PCR. The sample has fewer than 200,000 clones, 85% to 90% seen once. The sample consisted of peripheral blood, taken on day 0 of AZD1222 vaccination. The receptors shown here come from an adult in good health.

This clone turned up a few times. The J gene is TRBJ2-7, the V gene TRBV6-4; 7 bases match TRBD1. The germline CDR1 and CDR2 sequences are MRHNA and SNTAGT. The length of the CDR3 is 15 residues. The J segment lost 2 bases and the V segment lost 8 bases, leaving 12 bases of the junction unmatched. The CDR3 sequence is CASLGLPTGPYEQYF. DNA for the CDR3: TGTGCCAGCCTGGGGTTGCCGACAGGGCCCTACGAGCAGTACTTC.

On this clone itself: The same CDR3 also results from other DNA sequences found in this sample. V gene TRBV9 combines with J gene TRBJ2-1; possible D gene TRBD2, 6 bases. Germline CDR1 SGDLS, CDR2 YYNGEE. This CDR3 comprises 15 residues. The V end lost 0 bases, the J end lost 1 base, and 8 bases lay between the germline ends. CDR3 in DNA: TGTGCCAGCAGCGTAGTCGGGGGTTCCTACAATGAGCAGTTCTTC. This gives the protein CASSVVGGSYNEQFF.

This clone occurred once. The rearrangement links TRBV9 to TRBJ2-3, with unresolved D. V lost 0 bases and J lost 1, with 15 bases in between. Germline values: CDR1 SGDLS, CDR2 YYNGEE. This CDR3 contains 17 residues. The DNA of the CDR3 is TGTGCCAGCAGCGTAGGTGTGGGAACGAGCGGCACAGATACGCAGTATTTT. It yields the protein CASSVGVGTSGTDTQYF.